This T cell receptor (beta chain) was documented in a study of long-term antiretroviral therapy in people with HIV. The wider study: In the earliest collections, sampling predates the 2015 immediate-ART recommendation by about a decade. Study-wide points: There were no data on ART adherence, viral resistance or therapy changes, a gap that limits inferences about post-ART repertoire changes. Pre-ART clonal expansions dominated every time point's repertoire.

The CDR3 runs to 17 residues. Germline assignment: CDR1 SGHDT and CDR2 YYEEEE. After removal of 3 bases from V and 0 bases from J, the junction contained 8 bases not matched to a gene. Comment on this clone: Its antigen is unidentified.

Version v3.0 of the immunoSEQ assay ran at survey level. The repertoire was sequenced with immunoSEQ multiplex PCR; TCRdb's copy has only in-frame clones and lacks some. The table has 25,000 to 35,000 clones, more than 70% seen once. This clonotype originated in a woman in her twenties or thirties with HIV. The chain has TRBV5-6 and TRBJ1-5; the match to TRBD1 covers 8 bases. The material sequenced was unsorted PBMCs, taken 0.8 years after starting antiretroviral therapy. CDR3 coding DNA: TGTGCCAGCAGCTCGGACAGGGAATATTATAGCAATCAGCCCCAGCATTTT. This sequence encodes CASSSDREYYSNQPQHF.